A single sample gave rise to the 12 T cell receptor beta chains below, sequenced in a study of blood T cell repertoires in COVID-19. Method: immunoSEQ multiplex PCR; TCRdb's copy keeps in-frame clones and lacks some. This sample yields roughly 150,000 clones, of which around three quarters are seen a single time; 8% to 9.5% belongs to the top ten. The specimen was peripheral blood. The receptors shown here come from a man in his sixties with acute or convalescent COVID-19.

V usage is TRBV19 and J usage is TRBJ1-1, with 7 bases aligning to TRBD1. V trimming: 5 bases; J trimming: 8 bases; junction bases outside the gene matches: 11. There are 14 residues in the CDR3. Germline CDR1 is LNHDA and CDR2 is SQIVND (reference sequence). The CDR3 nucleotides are TGTGCCAGTAGTCCGGTTGAAGGGGGCATGGAAGCTTTCTTT. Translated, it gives CASSPVEGGMEAFF.

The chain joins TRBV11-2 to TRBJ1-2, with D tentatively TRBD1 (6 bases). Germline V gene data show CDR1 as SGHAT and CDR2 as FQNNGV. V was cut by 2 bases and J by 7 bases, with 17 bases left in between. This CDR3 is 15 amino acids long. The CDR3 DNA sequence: TGTGCCAGCAGCTTAACGCCAGGGGTTGTCTCTGGCTACACCTTC. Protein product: CASSLTPGVVSGYTF. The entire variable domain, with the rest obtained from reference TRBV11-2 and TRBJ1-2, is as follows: EAGVAQSPRYKIIEKRQSVAFWCNPISGHATLYWYQQILGQGPKLLIQFQNNGVVDDSQLPKDRFSAERLKGVDSTLKIQPAKLEDSAVYLCASSLTPGVVSGYTFGSGTRLTVV.

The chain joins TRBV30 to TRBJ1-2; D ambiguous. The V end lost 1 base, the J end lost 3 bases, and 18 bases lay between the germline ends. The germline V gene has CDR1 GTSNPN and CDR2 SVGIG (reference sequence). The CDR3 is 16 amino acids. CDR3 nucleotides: TGTGCCTGGAGTGGAGGGATATCGACTAGGGACTATGGCTACACCTTC. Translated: CAWSGGISTRDYGYTF.

CDR3 sequence reads: CASSLRGFEQYF. The CDR3 DNA sequence: TGTGCCAGCAGTTTGAGGGGATTCGAGCAGTACTTC. J is TRBJ2-7 and V is TRBV5-4, with D perhaps being TRBD1 or TRBD2 (5 bases each). The V gene's germline CDR1 is SGHNT and CDR2 YYREEE (reference sequence). V lost 5 bases to trimming and J lost 6 bases, with 12 bases between them. The CDR3 sequence is 12 residues long.

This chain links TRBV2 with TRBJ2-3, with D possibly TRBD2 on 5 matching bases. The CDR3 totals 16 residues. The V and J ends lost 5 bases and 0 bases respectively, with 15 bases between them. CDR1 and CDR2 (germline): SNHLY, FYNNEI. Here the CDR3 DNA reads TGTGCCAGCAGTCGCGACCGAGGACTTAGCACAGATACGCAGTATTTT. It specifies CASSRDRGLSTDTQYF.

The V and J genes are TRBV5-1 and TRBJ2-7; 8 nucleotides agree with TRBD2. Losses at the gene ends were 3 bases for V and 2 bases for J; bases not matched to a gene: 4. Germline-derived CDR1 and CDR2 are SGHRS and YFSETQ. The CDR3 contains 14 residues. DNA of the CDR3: TGCGCCAGCAGCTCGGCGGGGGGCACCTACGAGCAGTACTTC. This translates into CASSSAGGTYEQYF.

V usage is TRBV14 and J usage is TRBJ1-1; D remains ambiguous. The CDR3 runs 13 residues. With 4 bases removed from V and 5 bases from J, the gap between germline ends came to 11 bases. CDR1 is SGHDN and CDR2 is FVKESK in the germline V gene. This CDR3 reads CASSRLLATEAFF. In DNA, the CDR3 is TGTGCCAGCAGCCGACTTCTTGCAACTGAAGCTTTCTTT.

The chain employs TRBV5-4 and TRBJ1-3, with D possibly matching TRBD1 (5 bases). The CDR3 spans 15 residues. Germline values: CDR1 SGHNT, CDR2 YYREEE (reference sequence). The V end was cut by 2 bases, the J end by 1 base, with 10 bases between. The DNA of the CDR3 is TGTGCCAGCAGCTTCCCGCAGGGTTCTGGAAACACCATATATTTT. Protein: CASSFPQGSGNTIYF.

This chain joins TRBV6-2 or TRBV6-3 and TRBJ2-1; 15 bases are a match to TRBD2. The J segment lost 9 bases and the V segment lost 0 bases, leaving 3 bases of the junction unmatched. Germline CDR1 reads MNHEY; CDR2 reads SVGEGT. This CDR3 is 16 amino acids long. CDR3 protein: CASSYSGLAGGGEQFF. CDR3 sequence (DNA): TGTGCCAGCAGTTACTCCGGACTAGCGGGGGGGGGTGAGCAGTTCTTC.

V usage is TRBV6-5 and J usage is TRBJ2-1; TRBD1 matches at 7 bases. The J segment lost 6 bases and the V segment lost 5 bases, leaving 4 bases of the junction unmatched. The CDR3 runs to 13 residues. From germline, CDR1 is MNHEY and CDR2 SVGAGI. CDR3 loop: CASSHDRVNEQFF. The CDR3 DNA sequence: TGTGCCAGCAGTCACGACAGGGTCAATGAGCAGTTCTTC.

The DNA of the CDR3 is TGTGCCAGCGGCCGGACAGGGGGCCACGAGCAGTACTTC. Translated, it gives CASGRTGGHEQYF. This chain joins TRBV27 and TRBJ2-7; 11 bases are shared with TRBD1. Germline V gene data show CDR1 as MNHEY and CDR2 as SMNVEV (reference sequence). This CDR3 has 13 amino acids. Germline trimming cut 8 bases from V and 5 bases from J; bases unmatched to any gene: 5.

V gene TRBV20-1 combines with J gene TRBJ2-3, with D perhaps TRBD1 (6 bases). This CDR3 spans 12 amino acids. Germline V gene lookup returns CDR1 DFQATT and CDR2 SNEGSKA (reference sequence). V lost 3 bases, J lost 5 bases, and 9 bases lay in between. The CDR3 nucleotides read TGCAGTGCTAGTTGGGGGCGAGATACGCAGTATTTT. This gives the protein CSASWGRDTQYF.